Listed here are 30 T cell receptor beta chains from one sample, sequenced in a study of T cell repertoires in cytomegalovirus infection. TCRdb re-derived calls from the reads in MiXCR, one entry per CDR3 protein. The data show 140,000 to 150,000 distinct CDR3 sequences, approximately 30% seen once. These receptors lack a known antigen. Here the sequenced sample was CD8+ T cells from cultured PBMCs, taken from culture after CMV antigen stimulation. The receptors derive from a human donor in good health (CMV status not recorded). Some clones in this sample may be carry-over from other donors' samples.

V usage is TRBV20-1 and J usage is TRBJ2-3; 9 bases map to TRBD2. The germline V gene encodes CDR1 DFQATT and CDR2 SNEGSKA (reference sequence). The CDR3 is 15 residues long. With V trimmed by 3 bases and J by 2 bases, 6 bases remained unmatched. DNA of the CDR3: TGCAGTGCTAGCGCAGGCGGGGGGGTCACAGATACGCAGTATTTT. It codes for CSASAGGGVTDTQYF.

CDR3 sequence: CASSFPGSDTQYF. DNA of the CDR3: TGTGCCAGCAGTTTCCCGGGATCAGATACGCAGTATTTT. V and J are TRBV12-3 or TRBV12-4 and TRBJ2-3; a possible D gene is TRBD2 (5 bases). V shed 3 bases and J shed 4 bases, with 8 bases lying between them. CDR3 size: 13 residues.

The CDR3 coding sequence is TGTGCCAGTAGTATTAGGGGGACTAGCTATCGGGATGAGCAGTTCTTC. This encodes CASSIRGTSYRDEQFF. This chain connects TRBV19 to TRBJ2-1, with TRBD2 matching over 9 bases. CDR1 LNHDA and CDR2 SQIVND come from the germline V gene (reference sequence). V lost 3 bases and J lost 8; bases outside the gene matches: 11. CDR3 length: 16 residues.

This clonotype was recorded a few times. V is TRBV28 and J is TRBJ1-2; D remains ambiguous. The V gene lost 6 bases and the J gene lost 4 bases, with 12 bases spanning the gap. In germline, CDR1 is MDHEN, CDR2 SYDVKM. The CDR3 extends over 13 amino acids. CDR3 loop: CASSSGFSYGYTF. CDR3 sequence (DNA): TGTGCCAGCAGCTCCGGGTTTTCCTATGGCTACACCTTC.

The sample holds a few counts of this clonotype. The junction differs from germline at one of its ends, possibly a read error. V is TRBV7-9 and J is TRBJ2-3, with TRBD2 matching over 8 bases. The CDR3 extends over 14 amino acids. Germline V lookup: CDR1 SEHNR, CDR2 FQNEAQ (reference sequence). CDR3 sequence (DNA): TGTGCCAGCCACGCGGGGGGCAGCAAAGATACGCAGTATTTT. This gives the protein CASHAGGSKDTQYF. Together with reference TRBV7-9 and TRBJ2-3, the CDR3 gives the full variable domain: DTGVSQNPRHKITKRGQNVTFRCDPISEHNRLYWYRQTLGQGPEFLTYFQNEAQLEKSRLLSDRFSAERPKGSFSTLEIQRTEQGDSAMYLCASHAGGSKDTQYFGPGTRLTVL.

This clonotype was picked up a small number of times. The chain recombines TRBV15 with TRBJ2-3; D is unresolved. The germline V and J ends were trimmed by 1 base and 6 bases, with 8 bases remaining between them. CDR3 length: 13 amino acids. Germline loops: CDR1 LNHNV, CDR2 YYDKDF (reference sequence). CDR3 in amino acids: CATSRVRWDTQYF. The CDR3 region has the DNA TGTGCCACCAGCAGAGTACGGTGGGATACGCAGTATTTT.

This clonotype was seen only a few times. This sequence joins TRBV12-3 or TRBV12-4 and TRBJ2-3, with D maybe TRBD2 (5 bases). The CDR3 spans 16 residues. V was clipped by 4 bases and J by 0 bases, with 14 bases between them. CDR3 region: CASSSLPTGSTDTQYF. The CDR3 nucleotides read TGTGCCAGCAGTTCCCTCCCCACGGGGAGCACAGATACGCAGTATTTT.

The J gene is TRBJ2-7, the V gene TRBV28; 7 nucleotides agree with TRBD2. The germline CDR1 and CDR2 sequences are MDHEN and SYDVKM. The CDR3 sequence is 16 residues long. The junction had 10 bases not matched to a gene; V was cut back by 2 bases and J by 3 bases. CDR3 in amino acids: CASSLTGGLELYEQYF. The CDR3 DNA reads TGTGCCAGCAGTTTAACGGGTGGACTAGAACTCTACGAGCAGTACTTC. Supplemented by reference TRBV28 and TRBJ2-7, the full variable domain reads DVKVTQSSRYLVKRTGEKVFLECVQDMDHENMFWYRQDPGLGLRLIYFSYDVKMKEKGDIPEGYSVSREKKERFSLILESASTNQTSMYLCASSLTGGLELYEQYFGPGTRLTVT.

Of note for this clonotype: The conserved closing phenylalanine or tryptophan is absent in this CDR3, likely reflecting a read error. J is TRBJ2-7 and V is TRBV11-2; D is perhaps TRBD2 (5 bases). Germline V gives CDR1 SGHAT, CDR2 FQNNGV. The CDR3 runs 17 residues. Trimming pared 5 bases from V and 2 bases from J, leaving 22 bases between. CDR3 coding DNA: TGTGCCAGCAGCCAAGGACGACTCAGCGGTGGAACCTACGAGCAGTACTTG. This encodes CASSQGRLSGGTYEQYL.

This chain joins TRBV7-6 and TRBJ2-1; 9 bases map to TRBD1. The V and J ends lost 3 bases and 0 bases, in that order; junction bases with no gene match: 12. This CDR3 is built from 19 residues. Germline V gives CDR1 SGHVS, CDR2 FNYEAQ. This CDR3 is CASSLDRGRSLGSYNEQFF. DNA for the CDR3: TGTGCCAGCAGCTTGGACAGGGGTCGTAGCTTAGGCTCCTACAATGAGCAGTTCTTC. Filled out from reference TRBV7-6 and TRBJ2-1, the complete variable domain reads GAGVSQSPRYKVTKRGQDVALRCDPISGHVSLYWYRQALGQGPEFLTYFNYEAQQDKSGLPNDRFSAERPEGSISTLTIQRTEQRDSAMYRCASSLDRGRSLGSYNEQFFGPGTRLTVL.

Comment on this clonotype: The DNA is left out, because the CDR3 cannot be placed on it with certainty; the CDR3 is given as TCRdb lists it. The chain employs TRBV6-5 and TRBJ1-2. The germline V gene encodes CDR1 MNHEY and CDR2 SVGAGI. The CDR3 has 15 residues if both end residues are counted. The CDR3 here is CASSSSAGLSYGYTF.

This clonotype turned up a few times. This chain uses TRBV6-5 with TRBJ2-7; no reliable D call. The CDR3 is 14 amino acids. Deletions cut 5 bases from V and 7 bases from J, with 18 bases between. CDR1 and CDR2 from the germline V gene are MNHEY and SVGAGI. The CDR3 bases are TGTGCCAGCAGTCCCATAGCTGGGCCCCGGGAGCAGTACTTC. Protein product: CASSPIAGPREQYF.

The V and J genes are TRBV12-3 or TRBV12-4 and TRBJ2-4; D possibly uses TRBD1 or TRBD2 (5 bases each). Trimming cost V 6 bases and J 5 bases, with 14 bases left between them. This CDR3 has 14 amino acids. This CDR3 is CASSHWDRENIQYF. CDR3 DNA sequence: TGTGCCAGCAGCCATTGGGACCGAGAAAACATTCAGTACTTC.

This clonotype was found many times. The chain has TRBV4-1 and TRBJ2-7; tentative D call: TRBD1 (5 bases). CDR1 is MGHRA, CDR2 YSYEKL, per germline. V lost 0 bases to trimming and J lost 12 bases, with 12 bases between them. CDR3 length: 12 residues. In DNA form, the CDR3 reads TGCGCCAGCAGCCAAGATGGGGCCCGGCGGTACTTC. It specifies CASSQDGARRYF.

This clonotype was picked up a small number of times. The chain employs TRBV7-6 and TRBJ1-1; possibly TRBD1 for D (5 bases). Germline V lookup: CDR1 SGHVS, CDR2 FNYEAQ. The ends were cut back, 5 bases at V and 8 bases at J, with 15 bases in the middle. The CDR3 contains 13 residues. The CDR3 coding sequence is TGTGCCAGCAGCCCAACAGGACTTAAGGAAGCTTTCTTT. It is translated as CASSPTGLKEAFF. The full variable domain, rest sourced from reference TRBV7-6 and TRBJ1-1, is GAGVSQSPRYKVTKRGQDVALRCDPISGHVSLYWYRQALGQGPEFLTYFNYEAQQDKSGLPNDRFSAERPEGSISTLTIQRTEQRDSAMYRCASSPTGLKEAFFGQGTRLTVV.

This clonotype was detected only a few times. The V and J genes are TRBV7-9 and TRBJ2-1, with 9 bases fitting TRBD1. Germline lookup yields CDR1 SEHNR and CDR2 FQNEAQ (reference sequence). The CDR3 has 18 residues. Unmatched junction bases numbered 14, after V lost 4 bases and J lost 4 bases. The CDR3 nucleotides are TGTGCCAGCAGCTCCCTCTGGGGGGGGGACAGGGAATACAATGAGCAGTTCTTC. As protein: CASSSLWGGDREYNEQFF.

The sample holds one count of this clonotype. The chain links TRBV12-3 or TRBV12-4 to TRBJ1-6; D is uncertain. The CDR3 spans 14 residues. The V and J ends lost 3 bases and 5 bases respectively, with 8 bases between them. The CDR3 nucleotides read TGTGCCAGCAGTTTGGGCAGAAATAATTCACCCCTCCACTTT. Its protein product is CASSLGRNNSPLHF.

This clonotype was detected only a few times. The rearrangement links TRBV4-1 to TRBJ2-2, with 8 bases fitting TRBD1. Trimming removed 6 bases from V and 4 bases from J; junction bases left unmatched: 7. The CDR3 spans 15 residues. Germline V gives CDR1 MGHRA, CDR2 YSYEKL. The CDR3 DNA follows: TGCGCCAGCAGTTTAGACAGGGGCGGCACCGGGGAGCTGTTTTTT. Residues: CASSLDRGGTGELFF.

This clonotype was recorded many times. This chain links TRBV11-2 with TRBJ2-5; D ambiguous. The CDR3 length is 15 residues. V gave up 1 base and J gave up 1 base, with 10 bases separating them. Germline-derived CDR1 and CDR2 are SGHAT and FQNNGV. In DNA form, the CDR3 reads TGTGCCAGCAGCTTAGGCCCAGCGCCCCAAGAGACCCAGTACTTC. Protein product: CASSLGPAPQETQYF.

The chain employs TRBV18 and TRBJ2-7; 7 bases are shared with TRBD1. Trimming took 3 bases from V and 0 from J; bases not matched to a gene: 5. The CDR3 sequence is 15 residues long. CDR1 is KGHSH, CDR2 LQKENI, per germline. The CDR3 region is CASSPGQVDSYEQYF. CDR3 DNA: TGTGCCAGCTCACCCGGACAGGTCGACTCCTACGAGCAGTACTTC.

V gene TRBV6-2 or TRBV6-3 combines with J gene TRBJ1-6; 10 nucleotides match TRBD1. The CDR3 contains 16 residues. Looked up from germline, CDR1 is MNHEY and CDR2 is SVGEGT. The V gene end was trimmed by 2 bases and the J gene end by 8 bases; junction bases not matched to a gene: 6. Here the CDR3 DNA reads TGTGCCAGCAGTTACGAAAGGACAGGGGGTGATTCACCCCTCCACTTT. Translating it yields CASSYERTGGDSPLHF.

The chain combines TRBV12-3 or TRBV12-4 with TRBJ2-1; unclear D gene. V lost 4 bases to trimming and J lost 7 bases, with 14 bases between them. There are 14 residues in the CDR3. The DNA for the CDR3 is TGTGCCAGCAGTTGGGCTAGAACAATGAATGAGCAGTTCTTC. Translation: CASSWARTMNEQFF.

This clonotype was seen a few times. The chain links TRBV7-6 to TRBJ2-1, with 11 bases that match TRBD2. This CDR3 spans 15 amino acids. V trimming: 3 bases; J trimming: 6 bases; junction bases outside the gene matches: 4. The germline V gene encodes CDR1 SGHVS and CDR2 FNYEAQ. The CDR3 DNA is TGTGCCAGCAGCTTTAGCGGGGGGGCCGTCAATGAGCAGTTCTTC. This sequence encodes CASSFSGGAVNEQFF.

The rearrangement uses TRBV7-3 and TRBJ2-7; TRBD2 aligns across 13 bases. The CDR3 loop spans 15 amino acids. The germline gives CDR1 SGHTA, CDR2 FQGTGA. J was trimmed by 5 bases and V by 5 bases; bases with no gene match: 6. The CDR3 spells CASSQSGLAGDEQYF. CDR3 DNA: TGTGCCAGCAGCCAAAGCGGACTAGCGGGGGACGAGCAGTACTTC.

This clonotype has ten or more counts. The chain links TRBV7-2 to TRBJ2-7, with 10 bases fitting TRBD2. The CDR3 totals 16 residues. Germline V lookup: CDR1 SGHTA, CDR2 FQGNSA. V was pared by 5 bases and J by 3 bases, with 10 bases of the junction left unmatched. The CDR3 nucleotides read TGTGCCAGCAGCACCCCGGTAGCGGGGGGACTCTACGAGCAGTACTTC. Protein product: CASSTPVAGGLYEQYF.

The chain employs TRBV7-2 and TRBJ1-1; D possibly corresponds to TRBD1 (5 bases). The germline CDR1 and CDR2 sequences are SGHTA and FQGNSA. The V end lost 6 bases, the J end lost 5 bases, and 16 bases lay between the germline ends. This CDR3 comprises 14 residues. The CDR3 region is CASSLTELGTEAFF. CDR3 DNA: TGTGCCAGCAGTTTGACAGAATTGGGAACTGAAGCTTTCTTT.

This clonotype was counted only a few times. The rearrangement uses TRBV19 and TRBJ2-2; tentatively, D is TRBD2 (6 bases). The CDR3 has 14 amino acids. Trimming removed 1 base at V and 7 bases at J, with 10 bases between. CDR1 and CDR2 (germline): LNHDA, SQIVND (reference sequence). The CDR3 DNA reads as TGTGCCAGTAGTATAGTGTACGGGAGCGGGGAGCTGTTTTTT. It encodes CASSIVYGSGELFF.

The gene calls are TRBV19 and TRBJ2-7; D unresolved. There are 13 residues in the CDR3. The V end lost 1 base, the J end lost 7 bases, and 11 bases lay between the germline ends. The germline gives CDR1 LNHDA, CDR2 SQIVND (reference sequence). Here the CDR3 reads CASSIALTSEQYF. CDR3 in DNA: TGTGCCAGTAGTATAGCCCTTACGAGTGAGCAGTACTTC.

In this sample, this clonotype turned up many times. The chain uses TRBV7-8 and TRBJ2-1; 9 bases are shared with TRBD2. Germline values: CDR1 SGHVS, CDR2 FQNEAQ. The CDR3 loop spans 14 amino acids. The V segment lost 8 bases and the J segment 5 bases; nucleotides outside the gene matches: 7. DNA for the CDR3: TGTGCCAGCCGATATAGCGGGGGCGACAATGAGCAGTTCTTC. Translating gives CASRYSGGDNEQFF.

The table lists this clonotype with a few counts. This sequence joins TRBV27 and TRBJ2-1; 11 positions match TRBD1. Per the germline V gene, CDR1 is MNHEY and CDR2 is SMNVEV (reference sequence). The CDR3 is made up of 15 amino acids. With 6 bases clipped from V and 3 bases from J, the junction kept 4 bases outside the gene matches. The CDR3 DNA follows: TGTGCCAGCAGCGACGGGACAGGGGGCTACAATGAGCAGTTCTTC. As protein: CASSDGTGGYNEQFF.